This entry describes one T cell receptor (beta chain). Antigen unknown. The data originate from a study of cytomegalovirus exposure and HLA in healthy donors. Overall study findings and caveats: In terms of immune exposure information, only CMV serostatus was available. Within an earlier analysis, most TCR beta V segments proved productive either about 87% or about 30% of the time.

PCR amplification relied on 60 Vbeta primers (plus 13 Jbeta primers). The protocol was immunoSEQ multiplex PCR, while the TCRdb copy is restricted to in-frame clones and leaves out a portion. The data hold some 180,000 clones, with 70% to 80% observed a single time. Germline values: CDR1 LNHDA, CDR2 SQIVND (reference sequence). Trimming stripped 5 bases from V and 0 bases from J, with 23 bases between. CDR3 length equals 19 residues. The specimen sequenced was PBMCs. The gene calls are TRBV19 and TRBJ2-1; D may be TRBD2 (6 bases). This sequence originates from a man aged 18 to 30 in good health and CMV-seronegative. This chain's CDR3 is CASSPAGLTKTRSYNEQFF. CDR3 in DNA: TGTGCCAGTAGTCCGGCGGGACTCACCAAAACCCGCTCCTACAATGAGCAGTTCTTC.